This is a list of T cell receptor beta chains from one sample in a study of T cell changes during pregnancy in multiple sclerosis. Method: immunoSEQ multiplex PCR; TCRdb's copy keeps in-frame clones and lacks some. The table records tens of thousands of clones, 90% of them present only once. The material was peripheral blood, obtained in the first trimester of pregnancy. Source of these receptors: a female donor in good health, enrolled as a control in a pregnancy study. Both conserved end residues are trimmed from each CDR3. Fields, in order: V gene, J gene, clone size, CDR3 protein. Part of the rows lack a size; the others show once, few, many or a class for expanded clones.

v_gene: TRBV27; j_gene: TRBJ2-5; abundance: -; CDR3aa: ASSLLGQGGGRETQY
v_gene: TRBV28; j_gene: TRBJ2-1; abundance: -; CDR3aa: ASSPRSGVYNEQF
v_gene: TRBV2; j_gene: TRBJ1-1; abundance: -; CDR3aa: ASSQSHNTGEAF
v_gene: TRBV2; j_gene: TRBJ2-7; abundance: -; CDR3aa: ASSEDKIATGGY
v_gene: TRBV4-1; j_gene: TRBJ2-1; abundance: -; CDR3aa: ASSQALLDRAGSNEQF
v_gene: TRBV27; j_gene: TRBJ2-3; abundance: -; CDR3aa: ASRTGGAGKDTQY
v_gene: TRBV19; j_gene: TRBJ1-3; abundance: once; CDR3aa: ASTPFSGNTIY
v_gene: TRBV19; j_gene: TRBJ2-7; abundance: -; CDR3aa: ASSMDSSYEQY
v_gene: TRBV6-5; j_gene: TRBJ2-3; abundance: -; CDR3aa: ASSLQGYDTDTQY
v_gene: TRBV28; j_gene: TRBJ2-1; abundance: once; CDR3aa: ASSPAGGNRGEQF
v_gene: TRBV6-5; j_gene: TRBJ2-1; abundance: once; CDR3aa: ASSYRDTTNEQF
v_gene: TRBV5-4; j_gene: TRBJ2-1; abundance: -; CDR3aa: ASSPQLADSYNEQF
v_gene: TRBV6-4; j_gene: TRBJ2-2; abundance: few; CDR3aa: ASSDVSDTGELF
v_gene: TRBV7-9; j_gene: TRBJ2-4; abundance: -; CDR3aa: ASSLALAGNIQY
v_gene: TRBV21-1; j_gene: TRBJ1-5; abundance: -; CDR3aa: ASSKEVGNQPQH
v_gene: TRBV27; j_gene: TRBJ2-7; abundance: -; CDR3aa: ASRSPGVAGHEQY
v_gene: TRBV2; j_gene: -; abundance: -; CDR3aa: ASSQSRQGTYEQY
v_gene: TRBV5-8; j_gene: TRBJ2-5; abundance: -; CDR3aa: ASRSEGGFQETQY
v_gene: TRBV10-3; j_gene: TRBJ1-3; abundance: -; CDR3aa: AISESEGRGGPDTIY
v_gene: TRBV25-1; j_gene: TRBJ2-5; abundance: -; CDR3aa: ASSGYVESGGKTQY
v_gene: TRBV5-6; j_gene: TRBJ2-7; abundance: -; CDR3aa: ASSYLADYEQY
v_gene: TRBV18; j_gene: TRBJ2-1; abundance: -; CDR3aa: ASSPPGLAFNEQF
v_gene: TRBV4-2; j_gene: TRBJ2-7; abundance: -; CDR3aa: ASSQGLAGDPIYYEQY
v_gene: TRBV4-2; j_gene: TRBJ1-1; abundance: -; CDR3aa: ASSDRGLMNTEAF
v_gene: TRBV28; j_gene: TRBJ1-6; abundance: -; CDR3aa: ASSLRARSPLH
v_gene: TRBV5-1; j_gene: TRBJ2-7; abundance: -; CDR3aa: ASSLVQGSYEQY
v_gene: TRBV4-1; j_gene: TRBJ2-3; abundance: once; CDR3aa: ASSQDATSVPDTQY
v_gene: TRBV6-6; j_gene: TRBJ1-1; abundance: -; CDR3aa: ASSIQGGNTEAF
v_gene: TRBV6-1; j_gene: TRBJ2-1; abundance: -; CDR3aa: ASSEEPDRYNEQF
v_gene: TRBV10-2; j_gene: TRBJ2-1; abundance: -; CDR3aa: ASSEPSAWNEQF
v_gene: TRBV29-1; j_gene: TRBJ1-1; abundance: -; CDR3aa: SADGDSARMNTGAF
v_gene: TRBV9; j_gene: TRBJ1-1; abundance: -; CDR3aa: ASSVGELVLRTEAF
v_gene: TRBV27; j_gene: TRBJ1-1; abundance: -; CDR3aa: ATSIRENTEAF
v_gene: TRBV15; j_gene: TRBJ2-1; abundance: few; CDR3aa: ATKGTAGYNEQF
v_gene: TRBV7-9; j_gene: TRBJ2-5; abundance: once; CDR3aa: ASSLGYRQETQY
v_gene: TRBV19; j_gene: TRBJ2-3; abundance: -; CDR3aa: ASSIVPGGDTQY
v_gene: TRBV7-2; j_gene: TRBJ2-5; abundance: -; CDR3aa: ASSGGQGEETQY
v_gene: TRBV9; j_gene: TRBJ2-1; abundance: -; CDR3aa: ASGETSDTYNEQF
v_gene: TRBV7-2; j_gene: TRBJ1-1; abundance: -; CDR3aa: ASSRGQGGVNTEAF
v_gene: TRBV11-3; j_gene: TRBJ1-1; abundance: -; CDR3aa: ASSLGQGMNTEAF
v_gene: TRBV5-4; j_gene: TRBJ1-1; abundance: -; CDR3aa: ASSSGTPKEEAF
v_gene: TRBV28; j_gene: TRBJ2-1; abundance: -; CDR3aa: ASSYRGSSYNEQF
v_gene: TRBV5-1; j_gene: TRBJ1-2; abundance: -; CDR3aa: ASSLGLQGGYT
v_gene: TRBV6-5; j_gene: TRBJ1-3; abundance: -; CDR3aa: ASSYSWEAGNTIY
v_gene: TRBV5-8; j_gene: TRBJ2-1; abundance: -; CDR3aa: ARSRGRAYNEQF
v_gene: TRBV6-6; j_gene: TRBJ1-5; abundance: -; CDR3aa: ASSYDSGSNQPQH